This is a list of T cell receptor beta chains from one sample in a study of blood T cell repertoires in COVID-19. Clones were sequenced by immunoSEQ multiplex PCR, and TCRdb holds only the in-frame ones, with some missing. The table has about 140,000 clones, about 80% seen once. Specimen: PBMCs or T cells enriched from blood (not recorded which). These receptors all come from a woman between 18 and 30 years old who had been exposed to COVID-19. Each CDR3 is given without its conserved first and last residue. Fields, in order: D gene, V gene, clone size, CDR3 protein. D genes are given only for firm matches. Expanded clones get a size class; other rows say once, few or many, or leave the size out.

.	TRBV19	few	ASSQGPGNTIY
TRBD1	TRBV28	.	ASSPGQARQPQH
.	TRBV27	.	ASSFRAGTTAYEQY
.	TRBV7-6	.	ASSFGQRLNYEQY
.	TRBV4-2	.	ASSQEGSLSSPLH
.	TRBV2	.	ASSEQGSNQPQH
.	TRBV6-5	.	ASRSLEGFKPQH
.	TRBV3-1/TRBV3-2	.	ASSLRSVEEAF
TRBD2	TRBV7-9	many	ASSLHSSGDTQY
TRBD1	TRBV6-6	.	ASSRQGKDGYT
.	TRBV20-1	.	SASPRGEQF
.	TRBV2	.	ATGVPRNTIY
TRBD1	TRBV10-3	.	ATSGTGDNQPQH
.	TRBV7-6	.	ASSSTGSTNEKLF
.	TRBV5-1	.	ASSFLFGDYGYT
.	TRBV4-1	.	ASSMQGGAPYGYT
TRBD1	TRBV6-5	once	ASSGTGIYEQY
TRBD2	TRBV9	once	ASSVEGLAGDEQY
.	TRBV9	.	ASSSYPGGQFNTEAF
.	TRBV15	once	ATSRQGIRNQPQH